Listed below are T cell receptor beta chains from one sample, sequenced in a study of a mutant IDH1 vaccine in newly diagnosed glioma. These receptors have no known antigen. This table comes from immunoSEQ multiplex PCR, and its TCRdb copy is limited to in-frame clones, with some not included. This table holds 25,000 to 35,000 clones, 85% to 90% found once. This specimen was PBMCs, taken from a glioma patient whose treatment included an IDH1 peptide vaccine. These receptors were taken from a man aged 18 to 30 with glioma. The CDR3 runs from the conserved cysteine through the conserved F or W. D genes are given only for firm matches. Clone size is stated in some rows and not others, as once, few, many or a class when expanded.

TRBJ2-5,-,TRBV5-6,TRBD1,TGTGCCAGCAGCTATGCGACAGGGGGAGAGACCCAGTACTTC,CASSYATGGETQYF
TRBJ1-1,once,TRBV9,-,TGTGCCAGCAGCGTTGGGGCAAAGGCTGAAGCTTTCTTT,CASSVGAKAEAFF
TRBJ2-7,-,TRBV6-1,-,TGTGCCAGCACGCAGGCCGTGGGGGACTACGAGCAGTACTTC,CASTQAVGDYEQYF
TRBJ1-1,few,TRBV7-8,-,TGTGCCAGCAGCTTCCGGGGACCGAACACTGAAGCTTTCTTT,CASSFRGPNTEAFF
TRBJ2-7,once,TRBV7-2,-,TGTGCCAGCAGGCTAACAGGAGGGTCCTACGAGCAGTACTTC,CASRLTGGSYEQYF
TRBJ2-2,-,TRBV6-5,-,TGTGCCAGCAGGGGGACTCTGAACACCGGGGAGCTGTTTTTT,CASRGTLNTGELFF
TRBJ1-6,-,TRBV27,-,TGTGCCAGCAGTCCCCTCAGAGGGAGAGGCTCACCCCTCCACTTT,CASSPLRGRGSPLHF
TRBJ2-3,few,TRBV10-3,TRBD1,TGTGCCATCAGGCCGGGACAGGGGGAAGATACGCAGTATTTT,CAIRPGQGEDTQYF
TRBJ1-1,few,TRBV30,-,TGTGCCTGGAGTCCCCACGACAACTCGTTGCGCACTGAAGCTTTCTTT,CAWSPHDNSLRTEAFF
TRBJ1-3,-,TRBV7-9,-,TGTGCCAGCAGTCCTCAGGGGAACCGTGGAAACACCATATATTTT,CASSPQGNRGNTIYF
TRBJ1-1,-,TRBV6-1,-,TGTGCCAGCAGTGTGGGCCGACGGGACGGGAACACTGAAGCTTTCTTT,CASSVGRRDGNTEAFF
TRBJ2-1,-,TRBV5-6,TRBD1,TGTGCCAGCAGCGCCCGGGACAGGGCCTTGGGGAATGAGCAGTTCTTC,CASSARDRALGNEQFF
TRBJ1-4,-,TRBV4-3,-,TGCGCCAGCAGCCAAGATTGGGAGGAATACAATGAAAAACTGTTTTTT,CASSQDWEEYNEKLFF
TRBJ2-3,-,TRBV4-2,-,TGTGCCAGCAGCCCATTCGCAGACACAGATACGCAGTATTTT,CASSPFADTDTQYF
TRBJ2-7,few,TRBV19,TRBD2,TGTGCCAGTAGTATAGATCTGCTAGCGGGAGAGCAGTACTTC,CASSIDLLAGEQYF
TRBJ2-5,-,TRBV4-1,TRBD2,TGCGCCAGCAGCCAAGATGGGACTAGCGGGACTCAGACCCAGTACTTC,CASSQDGTSGTQTQYF
TRBJ1-2,-,TRBV4-2,-,TGTGCCAGCAGCCCCGATAAACTCTCGGGCTACACCTTC,CASSPDKLSGYTF
TRBJ2-7,-,TRBV15,TRBD2,TGTGCCACCAGCGGGGGACTAGCGGGACGCGAGCAGTACTTC,CATSGGLAGREQYF
TRBJ1-1,-,TRBV30,-,TGTGCCTGTGGATTGGCCTCGGACCTCGTTCCTGAAGCTTTCTTT,CACGLASDLVPEAFF
TRBJ2-7,-,TRBV5-8,-,TGTGCCAGCAGCTTGCCCTCCTACGAGCAGTACTTC,CASSLPSYEQYF
TRBJ1-1,-,TRBV6-5,TRBD1,TGTGCCAGCAGTTCCGTCCCGGGACAGGGCGAAGCTTTCTTT,CASSSVPGQGEAFF
TRBJ1-3,once,TRBV6-1,-,TGTGCCAGCAGTGAAGACCCGTATGTCCAAAACACCATATATTTT,CASSEDPYVQNTIYF
TRBJ2-1,-,TRBV5-1,-,TGCGCCAGCAGCTCAGATCAGGGTGACAATGAGCAGTTCTTC,CASSSDQGDNEQFF
TRBJ2-7,-,TRBV7-8,-,TGTGCCAGCAGCTCAGGTTTGGGCTACGAGCAGTACTTC,CASSSGLGYEQYF
TRBJ1-5,-,TRBV6-5,-,TGTGCCAGCAGGTTGGGGATACATCAGCCCCAGCATTTT,CASRLGIHQPQHF
TRBJ2-2,-,TRBV30,TRBD2,TGTGCCTGGAGCTCCACCCGCACTAGCGGCAGCTACACCGGGGAGCTGTTTTTT,CAWSSTRTSGSYTGELFF
TRBJ2-3,-,TRBV6-1,-,TGTGCCAGCAGAACATCCCGGGGTACGCAGTATTTT,CASRTSRGTQYF
TRBJ2-5,-,TRBV30,-,TGTGCCTGGAACCTAAATGGGGAGACCCAGTACTTC,CAWNLNGETQYF
TRBJ2-2,-,TRBV5-1,-,TGCGCCAGCAGCCTGAGACTAGACCGGAGCGGGGAGCTGTTTTTT,CASSLRLDRSGELFF
TRBJ1-4,-,TRBV6-5,-,TGTGCCAGCAGAGCAGGGAGGGGGGAAAAACTGTTTTTT,CASRAGRGEKLFF
TRBJ2-6,-,TRBV7-9,-,TGTGCCAGCAGCCAAGGAAGCTCTGGGGCCAACGTCCTGACTTTC,CASSQGSSGANVLTF
TRBJ2-2,-,TRBV9,TRBD1,TGTGCCAGCAGCGTAGGAGGGACAGGGTTTTCCACCGGGGAGCTGTTTTTT,CASSVGGTGFSTGELFF
TRBJ1-1,-,TRBV10-2,TRBD1,TGCGCCAGCAGTTCCGGGACAGTTTCGAACACTGAAGCTTTCTTT,CASSSGTVSNTEAFF
TRBJ2-3,-,TRBV7-9,-,TGTGCCAGCAGCTTGGGGACCCTCCGGGTATTT,CASSLGTLRVF
TRBJ2-2,medium-sized,TRBV25-1,TRBD1,TGTGCCAGCAGTGAGGACAGGGACACCGGGGAGCTGTTTTTT,CASSEDRDTGELFF
TRBJ1-1,-,TRBV30,-,TGTGCCTGTGTCGCGGGACGGACTGAAGCTTTCTTT,CACVAGRTEAFF
TRBJ1-3,-,TRBV25-1,TRBD1,TGTGCCAGCAGTCTGACAGGGAACCCTTCTGGAAACACCATATATTTT,CASSLTGNPSGNTIYF
TRBJ1-5,-,TRBV19,-,TGTGCCAGTAGTATAGGGGGCAGCAATCAGCCCCAGCATTTT,CASSIGGSNQPQHF
TRBJ2-3,once,TRBV6-5,-,TGTGCCAGCAGCCGACTCCGGCCCACAGATACGCAGTATTTT,CASSRLRPTDTQYF
TRBJ1-2,once,TRBV28,TRBD1,TGTGCCAGCAAACAACGGGACAGGGAGAGTTTAAACTATGGCTACACCTTC,CASKQRDRESLNYGYTF
TRBJ1-5,-,TRBV10-3,-,TGTGCCATCAGTGAGGGGCTTAGCAATCAGCCCCAGCATTTT,CAISEGLSNQPQHF
TRBJ1-5,once,TRBV27,-,TGTGCCAGCAGTAGAACCTCGACAGGCGATGGGCAGCCCCAGCATTTT,CASSRTSTGDGQPQHF
TRBJ2-5,-,TRBV5-6,-,TGTGCCAGCAGCTTCACGGGGACGGAGACCCAGTACTTC,CASSFTGTETQYF
TRBJ2-6,few,TRBV4-3,-,TGCGCCAGCAGCCAAGATATCGGCGGCGGAGGGGCCAACGTCCTGACTTTC,CASSQDIGGGGANVLTF
TRBJ1-4,-,TRBV27,TRBD1,TGTGCCAGCAGCCATGACAGGGGGCGGGAAAAACTGTTTTTT,CASSHDRGREKLFF
TRBJ2-7,-,TRBV28,TRBD2,TGTGCCAGCAGTGTAACTAGCGGGAGTAGGTACGAGCAGTACTTC,CASSVTSGSRYEQYF
TRBJ2-3,-,TRBV28,TRBD2,TGTGCCAGCAGTTCCCCTAGCGGGGGCACAGATACGCAGTATTTT,CASSSPSGGTDTQYF
TRBJ2-7,-,TRBV6-5,-,TGTGCCAGCAGTTACTCGAGAGGCAGGGTACAAGAGCAGTACTTC,CASSYSRGRVQEQYF
TRBJ2-6,-,TRBV5-1,-,TGCGCCAGCAGCTTGGAGCTTGGGGCCAACGTCCTGACTTTC,CASSLELGANVLTF
TRBJ1-5,-,TRBV5-1,-,TGCGCCAGCAGCCCCGACAGCAATCAGCCCCAGCATTTT,CASSPDSNQPQHF
TRBJ2-1,-,TRBV7-9,TRBD2,TGTGCCAGCAGCATTCTTGAAGCGGGAGGAGCAAATGAGCAGTTCTTC,CASSILEAGGANEQFF
TRBJ2-7,-,TRBV25-1,TRBD2,TGTGCCAGCAGCCCCGGGGGGGACGAGCAGTACTTC,CASSPGGDEQYF
TRBJ2-5,once,TRBV7-2,TRBD1,TGTGCCAGCAGCCCCCGGACAGGCCAAGAGACCCAGTACTTC,CASSPRTGQETQYF
TRBJ2-7,-,TRBV4-2,TRBD1,TGTGCCAGCAGCCAAGAGTGGGACAGGGGGCACCCCCTGCTCGACGAGCAGTACTTC,CASSQEWDRGHPLLDEQYF
TRBJ2-1,-,TRBV7-8,-,TGTGCCAGCAGCAGGCGAGGTTCGGGCAATGAGCAGTTCTTC,CASSRRGSGNEQFF
TRBJ2-2,-,TRBV4-1,-,TGCGCCAGCAGCCAGGGCCTTGGGAAGAACACCGGGGAGCTGTTTTTT,CASSQGLGKNTGELFF
TRBJ2-4,-,TRBV28,-,TGTGCCAGCAATTCTGCGACTTTCAAAAACATTCAGTACTTC,CASNSATFKNIQYF
TRBJ2-7,-,TRBV20-1,-,TGCAGTGCTAGTCAGGGGCCCGGGCAGTACTTC,CSASQGPGQYF